The table lists the clone carrying this TCR beta chain with many counts. The sample is drawn from a study of T-cell reconstitution after alpha-beta-depleted transplantation in children. Unique molecular identifiers were built into the TCRbeta library. MiXCR was run by TCRdb on the PCR reads, yielding one entry per CDR3 protein. The repertoire holds approximately 83,000 distinct CDR3 sequences, 6.5% to 8.5% seen once, with 6.9% in the top ten. Germline V gives CDR1 LGHDT, CDR2 YNNKEL (reference sequence). The V gene lost 4 bases and the J gene lost 7 bases, with 8 bases spanning the gap. CDR3 size: 12 residues.

The chain joins TRBV3-1 to TRBJ2-1, with D possibly TRBD2 on 6 matching bases. The sequencing here drew on PBMCs from the stem cell graft donor, taken from the stem cell graft. The sequence was collected from a human donor who donated a stem cell graft to a child with congenital amegakaryocytic thrombocytopenia. CDR3 sequence reads: CASSRDWNEQFF. CDR3 DNA: TGTGCCAGCAGCCGGGACTGGAATGAGCAGTTCTTC.